Below, 19 T cell receptor beta chains from the same sample are listed, as sequenced in a study of blood T cell repertoires in COVID-19. Sequencing used immunoSEQ multiplex PCR; TCRdb keeps in-frame clones, though not all of them. The sample shows approximately 100,000 clones, roughly 90% of them seen only once. The sample consisted of peripheral blood. These receptors were obtained from a human donor with acute or convalescent COVID-19. The donor label of this sample is uncertain.

This clone occurred once. The chain employs TRBV24-1 and TRBJ2-1; perhaps TRBD1 as D (5 bases). Trimming removed 4 bases from V and 10 bases from J, with 13 bases in between. The CDR3 consists of 13 residues. Looked up from germline, CDR1 is KGHDR and CDR2 is SFDVKD. DNA of the CDR3: TGTGCCACCAGTGACCCCCAGGGCTGGGAGCAGTTCTTC. It encodes CATSDPQGWEQFF.

V gene TRBV28 combines with J gene TRBJ1-6; the D is unclear. The CDR3 length is 13 residues. Between the trimmed V and J ends, which lost 8 bases and 10 bases, there was a span of 15 bases. The germline V gene has CDR1 MDHEN and CDR2 SYDVKM. CDR3 residues: CASDSTLRSPLHF. DNA for the CDR3: TGTGCCAGCGATTCCACTCTCCGGTCACCCCTCCACTTT.

The CDR3 is CASSHGTPTTGELFF. The CDR3, as DNA: TGTGCCAGCTCACATGGGACACCTACCACCGGGGAGCTGTTTTTT. The rearrangement joins TRBV18 to TRBJ2-2; TRBD1 might be the D (6 bases). The CDR3 is 15 amino acids. Between the trimmed V and J ends, which lost 4 bases and 4 bases, there was a span of 13 bases. Germline-derived CDR1 and CDR2 are KGHSH and LQKENI.

J is TRBJ1-3 and V is TRBV15, with D tentatively TRBD1 (6 bases). Germline lookup yields CDR1 LNHNV and CDR2 YYDKDF (reference sequence). V was shortened by 0 bases and J by 0 bases, with 9 bases between the two germline ends. The CDR3 totals 16 residues. The CDR3 bases are TGTGCCACCAGCAGAGATAGGGGGATCTCTGGAAACACCATATATTTT. Amino acid sequence: CATSRDRGISGNTIYF.

The chain uses TRBV28 and TRBJ2-3; 10 nucleotides align to TRBD2. The germline gives CDR1 MDHEN, CDR2 SYDVKM. With V trimmed by 6 bases and J by 0 bases, 6 bases remained unmatched. The CDR3 is made up of 16 amino acids. CDR3 protein: CASRTPSGRSTDTQYF. As DNA, the CDR3 is TGTGCCAGCAGGACGCCTAGCGGGAGAAGCACAGATACGCAGTATTTT.

The CDR3 sequence is CASRRQGRIYTF. DNA of the CDR3: TGTGCCAGCAGAAGACAGGGTAGGATTTATACCTTC. This sequence joins TRBV28 and TRBJ1-2, with 7 bases fitting TRBD1. The CDR3 sequence is 12 residues long. After removal of 6 bases from V and 14 bases from J, the junction contained 12 bases not matched to a gene. Germline V gives CDR1 MDHEN, CDR2 SYDVKM.

The chain uses TRBV3-1 (or the pseudogene TRBV3-2) and TRBJ2-7, with 8 bases aligning to TRBD2. J gave up 2 bases and V 6 bases, and 12 bases lay outside the gene matches. The germline V gene encodes CDR1 LGHDT and CDR2 YNNKEL (reference sequence). The CDR3 is made up of 16 amino acids. This CDR3 is CASSRNRPGLAYEQYF. The CDR3 bases are TGTGCCAGCAGTCGTAATCGTCCGGGACTAGCCTACGAGCAGTACTTC.

This clone was counted a single time. V is TRBV27 and J is TRBJ1-3; D is undetermined. The CDR3 is made up of 15 amino acids. Germline loops: CDR1 MNHEY, CDR2 SMNVEV (reference sequence). V was shortened by 3 bases and J by 3 bases, with 12 bases between the two germline ends. CDR3: CASSLSSADGNTIYF. The CDR3 DNA reads TGTGCCAGCAGTTTGTCTTCAGCGGATGGAAACACCATATATTTT.

About this clone itself: The same CDR3 can be traced to other DNA sequences in this sample. The chain uses TRBV14 and TRBJ1-2, with D perhaps TRBD1 (6 bases). The V end was cut by 4 bases, the J end by 5 bases, with 8 bases between. The CDR3 sequence is 12 residues long. Germline CDR1 and CDR2: SGHDN and FVKESK. The CDR3: CASSPQGYGYTF. The DNA for the CDR3 is TGTGCCAGCAGCCCCCAGGGGTATGGCTACACCTTC. Full variable domain (outside the CDR3, taken from reference TRBV14 and TRBJ1-2): EAGVTQFPSHSVIEKGQTVTLRCDPISGHDNLYWYRRVMGKEIKFLLHFVKESKQDESGMPNNRFLAERTGGTYSTLKVQPAELEDSGVYFCASSPQGYGYTFGSGTRLTVV.

This clone has just one count. The chain carries TRBV4-1 and TRBJ1-6, with D possibly being TRBD1 (6 bases). Trimming took 2 bases from V and 4 from J, leaving 24 bases between them. In germline, CDR1 is MGHRA, CDR2 YSYEKL. The CDR3 is made up of 20 amino acids. The CDR3, as DNA: TGCGCCAGCAGCCAATACCCTTTTATGGACAGCACACCTTATAATTCACCCCTCCACTTT. As protein: CASSQYPFMDSTPYNSPLHF.

Here the CDR3 reads CASSRTEYYGYTF. CDR3 DNA: TGTGCCAGCAGTCGGACAGAATACTATGGCTACACCTTC. The rearrangement uses TRBV2 and TRBJ1-2; maybe TRBD1 (6 bases). Trimming cost V 5 bases and J 3 bases, with 10 bases left between them. The CDR3 extends over 13 amino acids. The germline V gene has CDR1 SNHLY and CDR2 FYNNEI.

The chain is built from TRBV19 and TRBJ2-1, with no clear D. Trimming cost V 3 bases and J 8 bases, with 8 bases left between them. The CDR3 has 12 amino acids. CDR1 and CDR2 from the germline V gene are LNHDA and SQIVND (reference sequence). CDR3 amino acids: CASSMQRDEQFF. The CDR3, as DNA: TGTGCCAGTAGTATGCAGCGCGATGAGCAGTTCTTC.

The rearrangement joins TRBV7-9 to TRBJ1-6; 9 bases agree with TRBD1. The CDR3 loop spans 15 amino acids. The V gene's germline CDR1 is SEHNR and CDR2 FQNEAQ (reference sequence). The junction had 6 bases not matched to a gene; V was cut back by 5 bases and J by 7 bases. CDR3 loop: CASSETTGGNSPLHF. As DNA, the CDR3 is TGTGCCAGCAGCGAAACGACAGGGGGGAATTCACCCCTCCACTTT.

V is TRBV9 and J is TRBJ2-1; TRBD1 might be the D (7 bases). From germline, CDR1 is SGDLS and CDR2 YYNGEE. The length of the CDR3 is 18 residues. Trimming removed 0 bases at V and 6 bases at J, with 22 bases between. CDR3 loop: CASSVAQTAGGGPNEQFF. The CDR3 region has the DNA TGTGCCAGCAGCGTAGCCCAAACGGCAGGGGGAGGACCCAATGAGCAGTTCTTC.

The chain carries TRBV5-1 and TRBJ2-2, with 8 bases fitting TRBD2. The CDR3 has 16 amino acids. From germline, CDR1 is SGHRS and CDR2 YFSETQ. V was clipped by 5 bases and J by 3 bases; unmatched bases: 9. The chain's CDR3 is CASRRREVFDTGELFF. DNA of the CDR3: TGCGCCAGCAGGAGGCGGGAGGTTTTTGACACCGGGGAGCTGTTTTTT.

This clone was observed a single time. The chain is built from TRBV4-1 and TRBJ2-1; tentatively, D is TRBD1 (5 bases). Germline lookup yields CDR1 MGHRA and CDR2 YSYEKL. This CDR3 region has 12 residues. Trimming cost V 8 bases and J 9 bases, with 14 bases left between them. CDR3 sequence: CASGAVLGEQFF. The CDR3 DNA follows: TGCGCCAGCGGGGCGGTGTTGGGTGAGCAGTTCTTC.

J is TRBJ2-1 and V is TRBV15; 8 bases are shared with TRBD2. This CDR3 has 17 residues. Germline loops: CDR1 LNHNV, CDR2 YYDKDF (reference sequence). V shed 0 bases, J shed 7 bases, and the junction held 11 bases outside the gene matches. The CDR3 DNA reads as TGTGCCACCAGCAGAGATCTGGTCGGGGGGGCCCTAAATGAGCAGTTCTTC. The encoded protein is CATSRDLVGGALNEQFF.

This sequence joins TRBV4-1 and TRBJ1-6; 7 bases are shared with TRBD1. J was trimmed by 7 bases and V by 2 bases; bases with no gene match: 2. CDR3 length: 14 amino acids. The germline V gene encodes CDR1 MGHRA and CDR2 YSYEKL. CDR3: CASSQPGQNSPLHF. The CDR3 DNA reads as TGCGCCAGCAGCCAACCGGGACAGAATTCACCCCTCCACTTT.

The chain links TRBV28 to TRBJ2-2; 16 bases agree with TRBD2. This CDR3 comprises 18 residues. Germline V gives CDR1 MDHEN, CDR2 SYDVKM. V shed 6 bases, J shed 4 bases, and the junction held 8 bases outside the gene matches. As DNA, the CDR3 is TGTGCCAGCAGCTCGCCGGGACTAGCGGGAGGGCGCACCGGGGAGCTGTTTTTT. Protein sequence: CASSSPGLAGGRTGELFF.